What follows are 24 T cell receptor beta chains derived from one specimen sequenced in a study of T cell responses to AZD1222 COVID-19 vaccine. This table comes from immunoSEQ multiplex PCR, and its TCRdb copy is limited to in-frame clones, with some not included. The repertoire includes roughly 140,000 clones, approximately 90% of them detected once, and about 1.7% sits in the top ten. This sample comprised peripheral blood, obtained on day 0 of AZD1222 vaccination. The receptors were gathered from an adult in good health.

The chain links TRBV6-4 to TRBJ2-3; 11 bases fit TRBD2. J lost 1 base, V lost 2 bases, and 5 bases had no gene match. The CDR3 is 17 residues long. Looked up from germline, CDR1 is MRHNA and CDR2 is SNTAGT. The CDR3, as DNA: TGTGCCAGCAGTGACGTCCCTAGCGGGAGGCGCACAGATACGCAGTATTTT. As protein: CASSDVPSGRRTDTQYF.

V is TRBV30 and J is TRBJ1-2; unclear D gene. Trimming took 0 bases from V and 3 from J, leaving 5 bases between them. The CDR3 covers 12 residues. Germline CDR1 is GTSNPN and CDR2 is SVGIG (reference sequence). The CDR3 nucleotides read TGTGCCTGGAGTGTATCGGACTATGGCTACACCTTC. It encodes CAWSVSDYGYTF.

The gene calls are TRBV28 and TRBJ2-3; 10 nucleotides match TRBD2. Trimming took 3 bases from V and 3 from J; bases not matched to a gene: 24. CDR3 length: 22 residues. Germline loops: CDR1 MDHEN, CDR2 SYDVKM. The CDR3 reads CASSFGPITAEREGFLTDTQYF. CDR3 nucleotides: TGTGCCAGCAGTTTTGGCCCGATCACAGCCGAGCGGGAGGGCTTTTTGACAGATACGCAGTATTTT. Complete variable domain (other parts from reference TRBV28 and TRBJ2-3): DVKVTQSSRYLVKRTGEKVFLECVQDMDHENMFWYRQDPGLGLRLIYFSYDVKMKEKGDIPEGYSVSREKKERFSLILESASTNQTSMYLCASSFGPITAEREGFLTDTQYFGPGTRLTVL.

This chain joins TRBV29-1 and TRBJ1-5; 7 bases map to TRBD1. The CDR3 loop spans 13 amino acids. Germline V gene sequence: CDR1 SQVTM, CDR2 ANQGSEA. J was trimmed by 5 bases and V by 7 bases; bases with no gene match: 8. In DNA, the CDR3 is TGCAGCGCACGACAGGGAGTGGATCAGCCCCAGCATTTT. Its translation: CSARQGVDQPQHF. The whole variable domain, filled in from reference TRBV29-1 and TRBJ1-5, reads SAVISQKPSRDICQRGTSLTIQCQVDSQVTMMFWYRQQPGQSLTLIATANQGSEATYESGFVIDKFPISRPNLTFSTLTVSNMSPEDSSIYLCSARQGVDQPQHFGDGTRLSIL.

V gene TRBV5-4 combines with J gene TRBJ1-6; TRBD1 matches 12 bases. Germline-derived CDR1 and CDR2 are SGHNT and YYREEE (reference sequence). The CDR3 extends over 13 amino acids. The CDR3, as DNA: TGTGTCATGGGACAGGGGGCAGGTTCACCCCTCCACTTT. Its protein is CVMGQGAGSPLHF. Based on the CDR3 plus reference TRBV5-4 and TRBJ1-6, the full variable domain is ETGVTQSPTHLIKTRGQQVTLRCSSQSGHNTVSWYQQALGQGPQFIFQYYREEENGRGNFPPRFSGLQFPNYSSELNVNALELDDSALYLCVMGQGAGSPLHFGNGTRLTVT.

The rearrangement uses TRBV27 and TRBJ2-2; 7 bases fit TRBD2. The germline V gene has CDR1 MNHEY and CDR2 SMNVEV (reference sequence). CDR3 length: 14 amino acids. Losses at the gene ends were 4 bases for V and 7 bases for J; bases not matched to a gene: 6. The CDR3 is CASSYLAVGGELFF. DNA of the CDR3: TGTGCCAGCAGTTACCTAGCGGTGGGCGGGGAGCTGTTTTTT.

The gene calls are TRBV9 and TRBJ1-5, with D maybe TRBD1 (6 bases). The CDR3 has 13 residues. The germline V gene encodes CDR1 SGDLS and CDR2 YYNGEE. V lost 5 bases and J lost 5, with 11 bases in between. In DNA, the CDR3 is TGTGCCAGCAGTACGGGGGGCGATCAGCCCCAGCATTTT. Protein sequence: CASSTGGDQPQHF.

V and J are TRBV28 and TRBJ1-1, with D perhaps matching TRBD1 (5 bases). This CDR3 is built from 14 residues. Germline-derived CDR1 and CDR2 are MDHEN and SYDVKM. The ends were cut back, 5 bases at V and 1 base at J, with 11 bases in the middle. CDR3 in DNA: TGTGCCAGCAGTCCGCACACAGGGAACACTGAAGCTTTCTTT. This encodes CASSPHTGNTEAFF.

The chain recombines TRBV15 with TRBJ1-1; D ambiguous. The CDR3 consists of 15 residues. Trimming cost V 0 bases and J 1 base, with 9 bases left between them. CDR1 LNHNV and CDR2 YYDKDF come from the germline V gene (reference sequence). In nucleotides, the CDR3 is TGTGCCACCAGCAGAGATTATAGCAAGAACACTGAAGCTTTCTTT. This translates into CATSRDYSKNTEAFF.

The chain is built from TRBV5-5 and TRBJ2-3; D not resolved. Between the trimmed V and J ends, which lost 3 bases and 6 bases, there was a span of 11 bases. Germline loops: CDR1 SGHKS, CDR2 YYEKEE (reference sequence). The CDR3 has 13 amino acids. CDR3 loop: CASSSRPSDTQYF. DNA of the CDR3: TGTGCCAGCAGCTCGCGCCCTTCCGATACGCAGTATTTT.

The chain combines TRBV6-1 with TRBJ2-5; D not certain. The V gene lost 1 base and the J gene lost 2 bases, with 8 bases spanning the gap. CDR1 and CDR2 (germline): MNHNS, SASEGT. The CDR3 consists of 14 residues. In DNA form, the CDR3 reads TGTGCCAGCAGTGAAGTCTCGGTACAAGAGACCCAGTACTTC. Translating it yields CASSEVSVQETQYF.

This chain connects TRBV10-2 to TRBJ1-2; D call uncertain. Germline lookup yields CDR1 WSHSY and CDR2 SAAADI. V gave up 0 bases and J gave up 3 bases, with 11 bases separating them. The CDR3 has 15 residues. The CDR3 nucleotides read TGCGCCAGCAGTGAGTCGATGGGGAGTGACTATGGCTACACCTTC. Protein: CASSESMGSDYGYTF.

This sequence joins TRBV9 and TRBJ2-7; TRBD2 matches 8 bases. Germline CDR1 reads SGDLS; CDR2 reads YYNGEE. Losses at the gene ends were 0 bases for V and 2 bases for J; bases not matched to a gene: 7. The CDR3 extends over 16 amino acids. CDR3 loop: CASSVGSSGLTYEQYF. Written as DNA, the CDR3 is TGTGCCAGCAGCGTAGGATCTAGCGGGCTGACCTACGAGCAGTACTTC.

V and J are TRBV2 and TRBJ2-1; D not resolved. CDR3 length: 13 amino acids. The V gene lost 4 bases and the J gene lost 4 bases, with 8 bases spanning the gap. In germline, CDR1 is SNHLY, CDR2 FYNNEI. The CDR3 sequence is CASSAHSYNEQFF. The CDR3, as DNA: TGTGCCAGCAGTGCTCACTCATACAATGAGCAGTTCTTC.

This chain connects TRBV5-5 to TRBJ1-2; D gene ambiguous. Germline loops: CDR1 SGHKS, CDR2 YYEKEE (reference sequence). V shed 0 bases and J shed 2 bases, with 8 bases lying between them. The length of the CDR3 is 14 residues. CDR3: CASSLDRGNYGYTF. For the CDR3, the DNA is TGTGCCAGCAGCTTGGACCGAGGGAACTATGGCTACACCTTC.

The DNA for the CDR3 is TGTGCCAGCAGTTACCACCGGGAGCCCTACGAGCAGTACTTC. Translation: CASSYHREPYEQYF. V usage is TRBV6-2 or TRBV6-3 and J usage is TRBJ2-7, with D perhaps TRBD2 (6 bases). Germline CDR1 is MNHEY and CDR2 is SVGEGT. This CDR3 comprises 14 residues. Trimming removed 2 bases from V and 2 bases from J, with 10 bases in between.

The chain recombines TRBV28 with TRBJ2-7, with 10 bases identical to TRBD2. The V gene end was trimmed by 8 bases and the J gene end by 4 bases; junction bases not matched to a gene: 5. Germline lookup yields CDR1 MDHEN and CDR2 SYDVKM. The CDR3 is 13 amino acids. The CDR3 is CASRAGGPYEQYF. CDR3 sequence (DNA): TGTGCCAGCCGAGCGGGAGGGCCTTACGAGCAGTACTTC.

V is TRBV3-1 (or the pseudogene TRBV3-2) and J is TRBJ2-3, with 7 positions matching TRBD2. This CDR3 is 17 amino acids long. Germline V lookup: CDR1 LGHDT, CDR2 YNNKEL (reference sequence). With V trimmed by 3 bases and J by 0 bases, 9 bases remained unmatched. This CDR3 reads CASSQPNLRGSTDTQYF. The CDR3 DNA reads TGTGCCAGCAGCCAGCCCAACCTGCGGGGGAGCACAGATACGCAGTATTTT.

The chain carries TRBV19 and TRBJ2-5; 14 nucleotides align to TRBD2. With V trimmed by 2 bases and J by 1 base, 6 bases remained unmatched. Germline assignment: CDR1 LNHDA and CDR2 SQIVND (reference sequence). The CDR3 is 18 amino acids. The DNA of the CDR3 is TGTGCCAGTAGTATACAGGGACTAGCGGGAGACATCCAAGAGACCCAGTACTTC. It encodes CASSIQGLAGDIQETQYF.

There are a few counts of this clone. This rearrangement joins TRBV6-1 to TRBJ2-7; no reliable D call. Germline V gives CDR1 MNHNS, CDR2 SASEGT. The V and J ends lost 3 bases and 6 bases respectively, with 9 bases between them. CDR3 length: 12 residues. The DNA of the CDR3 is TGTGCCAGCAGTGATTTGACCGTCGAGCAGTACTTC. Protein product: CASSDLTVEQYF.

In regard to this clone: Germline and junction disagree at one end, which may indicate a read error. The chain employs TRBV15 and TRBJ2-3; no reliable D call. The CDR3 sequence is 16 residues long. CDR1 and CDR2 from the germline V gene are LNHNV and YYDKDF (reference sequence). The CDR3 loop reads CATSRARISTVDTQYF. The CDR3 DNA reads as TGTGCCACCAGCAGAGCTCGAATCAGTACCGTCGATACACAGTATTTT. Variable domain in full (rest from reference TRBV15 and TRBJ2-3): DAMVIQNPRYQVTQFGKPVTLSCSQTLNHNVMYWYQQKSSQAPKLLFHYYDKDFNNEADTPDNFQSRRPNTSFCFLDIRSPGLGDTAMYLCATSRARISTVDTQYFGPGTRLTVL.

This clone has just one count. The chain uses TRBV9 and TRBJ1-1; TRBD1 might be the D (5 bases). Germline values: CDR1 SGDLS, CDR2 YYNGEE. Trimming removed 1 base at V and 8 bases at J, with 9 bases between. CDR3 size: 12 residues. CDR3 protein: CASSVLGVEAFF. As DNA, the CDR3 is TGTGCCAGCAGCGTATTAGGGGTAGAAGCTTTCTTT.

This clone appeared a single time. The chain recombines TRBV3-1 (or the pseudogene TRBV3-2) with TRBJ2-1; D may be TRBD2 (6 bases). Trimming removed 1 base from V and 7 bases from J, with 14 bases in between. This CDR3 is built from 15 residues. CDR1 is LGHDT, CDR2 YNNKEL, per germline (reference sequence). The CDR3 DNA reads TGTGCCAGCAGCCAAGTGTACGGGGGTTCGAATGAGCAGTTCTTC. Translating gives CASSQVYGGSNEQFF.

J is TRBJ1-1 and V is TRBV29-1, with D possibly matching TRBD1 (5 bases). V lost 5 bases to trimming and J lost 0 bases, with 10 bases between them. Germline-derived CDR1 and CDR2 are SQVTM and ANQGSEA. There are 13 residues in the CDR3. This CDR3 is CSVSPGMNTEAFF. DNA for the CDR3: TGCAGCGTTTCTCCAGGGATGAACACTGAAGCTTTCTTT.